The rows below give T cell receptor beta chains drawn from one sample of a study of regulatory T cells in long-lasting Graves disease. Via MiXCR, TCRdb re-called the multiplex PCR reads, giving one row per CDR3 protein. Found here are hundreds of thousands of distinct CDR3 sequences, over 15% of them singletons; the top ten hold about 10%. The same data also went into a second study, on T cells in Graves' hyperthyroidism and ophthalmopathy.

The sequencing here drew on peripheral blood mononuclear cells (PBMCs), taken at new diagnosis, from a patient treated with antithyroid drugs. These receptors all stem from a woman aged 30 to 39 with Graves disease. Both conserved end residues are part of each CDR3. The D gene is left open where the match is weak. Rows give clone size only sometimes, using once, few, many, or a class for an expanded clone.

>NA|TRBV19|NA|TRBJ2-1
TGTGCCAGTAGGGGGGAGCAAGACCCCTACAATGAGCAGTTCTTC
CASRGEQDPYNEQFF
>NA|TRBV12-5|NA|TRBJ2-6
TGTGCCAGCAACCCCGGAGTCTCTGGGGCCAACGTCCTGACTTTC
CASNPGVSGANVLTF
>many|TRBV20-1|TRBD1|TRBJ1-5
TGCAGTGCTAGTGGTTGGGGACAGGATGATTCATTGGGCTATCAGCCCCAGCATTTT
CSASGWGQDDSLGYQPQHF
>many|TRBV30|TRBD1|TRBJ1-2
TGTGCCTGGAGTCCAGGGGGCACCTATGGCTACACCTTC
CAWSPGGTYGYTF
>NA|TRBV10-1|TRBD2|TRBJ2-1
TGTGCCAGCAGCCAAAGCGGGGGTAGCGGACGCTTGGGGACGACGGAGCAGTTCTTC
CASSQSGGSGRLGTTEQFF
>many|TRBV3-1|TRBD2|TRBJ2-1
TGTGCCAGCAGACTCGGACTAGCGGGAGTAAAATACAATGAGCAGTTCTTC
CASRLGLAGVKYNEQFF
>few|TRBV10-2|TRBD2|TRBJ2-1
TGCGCCAGCAGCCCGGGACTAGCGGGATACGAGCAGTTCTTC
CASSPGLAGYEQFF
>many|TRBV28|NA|TRBJ2-7
TGTGCCAGCAGTTTAGGGTTAGGACTTTTCGTGCTCTTC
CASSLGLGLFVLF
>NA|TRBV7-9|NA|TRBJ1-5
TGTGCCAGCAGCCGTGGACCGGATCAGCCCCAGCATTTT
CASSRGPDQPQHF
>NA|TRBV19|NA|TRBJ1-3
TGTGCCAGTACCCGTGGCGTTCGCTCCGATTCGACCATATATTTT
CASTRGVRSDSTIYF
>few|TRBV13|TRBD2|TRBJ2-1
TGTGCCAGCAGCTCCTGGAGACTAGCCAGGAGGGCTTCGCAGTTCTTC
CASSSWRLARRASQFF
>NA|TRBV7-8|TRBD2|TRBJ2-2
TGTGCCAGCAGCTTCCCGACTAGCGGGGTCACGAACACCGGGGAGCTGTTTTTT
CASSFPTSGVTNTGELFF
>NA|TRBV12-3/TRBV12-4|NA|TRBJ1-1
TGTGCCAGCAGTTTAGAATCAGGCCTGAACACTGAAGCTTTCTTT
CASSLESGLNTEAFF
>many|TRBV7-9|TRBD1|TRBJ1-5
TGTGCCAGCAGCTCGACAGGGGGGTACGATCAGCCCCAGCATTTT
CASSSTGGYDQPQHF
>few|TRBV29-1|NA|TRBJ2-1
TGCAGCGTTGGTCGTTCGGGTCAATTCTGGGGTGAGCAGTTCTTC
CSVGRSGQFWGEQFF
>many|TRBV7-9|NA|TRBJ2-7
TGTGCCAGCACCCTTTCGGGGGAGGAGTTTCAGTACTTC
CASTLSGEEFQYF
>NA|TRBV20-1|TRBD1|TRBJ1-1
TGCAGACCAGGGGGGGGGCCGAACACTGAAGCTTTCTTT
CRPGGGPNTEAFF
>NA|TRBV27|NA|TRBJ1-2
TGTGCCAGCAGTTTAACACGCCCCGGGACCCTTGACGGCTACACCTTC
CASSLTRPGTLDGYTF
>many|TRBV2|NA|TRBJ1-1
TGTGCCAGCAGTAGCGGGGGATACGACACTGAAGCTTTCTTT
CASSSGGYDTEAFF
>NA|TRBV6-1|NA|TRBJ1-6
TGTGCCAGCACCAGACAGCGATATAATTCACCCCTCCACTTT
CASTRQRYNSPLHF
>many|TRBV10-3|NA|TRBJ1-2
TGTGCCACCGAAAACAGGGAGGACTATGGCTACACCTTC
CATENREDYGYTF
>many|TRBV28|TRBD1|TRBJ1-2
TGTGCCAGCAGTTTATATGGACAGGGCTATGAAGGCTACACCTTC
CASSLYGQGYEGYTF
>NA|TRBV27|NA|TRBJ2-7
TGTGCCAGCGGCCGTTTTAACCTCCACGAGCAGTACTTC
CASGRFNLHEQYF
>once|TRBV7-6|TRBD2|TRBJ2-2
TGTGCCAGCAGCCAAGGAGCGGGAGCCGGGGAGCTGTTTTTT
CASSQGAGAGELFF
>many|TRBV6-1|NA|TRBJ2-2
TGTGCCAGCATGATAAGGTCCGCCGGGGAGCTGTTTTTT
CASMIRSAGELFF
>many|TRBV15|NA|TRBJ2-1
TGTGCCACCAGGATAGGGGGCTCCTACAATGAGCAGTTCTTC
CATRIGGSYNEQFF
>few|TRBV27|TRBD2|TRBJ2-7
TGTGCCAGCAGTTTATCATCTTCCTCCGCGGGGGTGCAGTACTTC
CASSLSSSSAGVQYF
>NA|TRBV10-3|NA|TRBJ2-2
TGTGCCATCAGTGAGTCTATAAGAGGAACCGGGGAGCTGTTTTTT
CAISESIRGTGELFF
>many|TRBV27|NA|TRBJ1-6
TGTGCCAGCAGTTTATCGACTACAGGGTCACCCCTCCACTTT
CASSLSTTGSPLHF
>few|TRBV6-5|TRBD2|TRBJ2-1
TGTGCCAGCAGTTACGAGACTAGCGGTAACAATGAGCAGTTCTTC
CASSYETSGNNEQFF
>NA|TRBV9|TRBD2|TRBJ2-3
TGTGCCCCGAAGTGGGAGGGTTCATTGGATACGCAGTATTTT
CAPKWEGSLDTQYF
>many|TRBV7-9|NA|TRBJ1-2
TGTGCCAGCAGCCCCAGGGCCGCCGAGAGCAGCTACACCTTC
CASSPRAAESSYTF
>many|TRBV12-3/TRBV12-4|NA|TRBJ2-7
TGTGCCAGCAGTTTGGGACCGAACTACGAGCAGTACTTC
CASSLGPNYEQYF
>many|TRBV6-1|NA|TRBJ2-7
TGTGCCAGCAGTGAAGATGTTGCCTCCTCTTACGAGCAGTACTTC
CASSEDVASSYEQYF
>NA|TRBV5-6|TRBD1|TRBJ2-7
TGTGCCAGCAGCTTTGGGGACAGGTTGAGCTACGAGCAGTACTTC
CASSFGDRLSYEQYF
>few|TRBV19|NA|TRBJ1-2
TGTGCCAGTAGCGAGTGGGGTCGGGACTATGGCTACACCTTC
CASSEWGRDYGYTF
>few|TRBV6-9|TRBD2|TRBJ2-1
TGTGCCAGCAGTTACGGAGCGGGATCTGGTAATGAGCAGTTCTTC
CASSYGAGSGNEQFF
>NA|TRBV20-1|NA|TRBJ2-7
TGCAGTGCTAGTCTGCTAGCGACCTACGAGCAGTACTTC
CSASLLATYEQYF
>many|TRBV20-1|TRBD1|TRBJ1-5
TGCAGACAGGGGGGCCAGCCCCAGCATTTT
CRQGGQPQHF
>many|TRBV30|NA|TRBJ2-1
TGTGCCTGGAGTGTAAGTGGTAATGAGCAGTTCTTC
CAWSVSGNEQFF
>many|TRBV12-3/TRBV12-4|TRBD1|TRBJ2-5
TGTGCCAGCAGCTTTTCGGGACAGTACCAAGAGACCCAGTACTTC
CASSFSGQYQETQYF
>many|TRBV20-1|NA|TRBJ1-2
TGCAGTGCTCTGAACGTGTATGGCTACACCTTC
CSALNVYGYTF
>NA|TRBV5-1|NA|TRBJ1-3
TGCGCCAGCAGCTTGGACGGGGTAAACACCAGATATTTT
CASSLDGVNTRYF
>many|TRBV10-1|TRBD2|TRBJ2-1
TGCGCCAGCACGGATTTTGAGGGACTAGCGGGTACCGATACAAATGAGCAGTTCTTC
CASTDFEGLAGTDTNEQFF
>NA|TRBV20-1|NA|TRBJ2-2
TGCAGTGCTAGTCCCCCGGGAGAGATCGGGGAGCTGTTTTTT
CSASPPGEIGELFF
>many|TRBV3-1|TRBD2|TRBJ2-2
TGTGCCAGCAGCAAACTAGCGGGAGTATCGTTTGCCGGGGAGCTGTTTTTT
CASSKLAGVSFAGELFF
>NA|TRBV29-1|TRBD2|TRBJ2-7
TGCAGCGTTGAAAGGGCTAGCGGGAGTCCCCCCCACCCCCCCTACGAGCAGTACTTC
CSVERASGSPPHPPYEQYF
>few|TRBV18|NA|TRBJ2-2
TGTGCCAGCTCACCTGTCGTAAGGGACACCGGGGAGCTGTTTTTT
CASSPVVRDTGELFF
>NA|TRBV14|NA|TRBJ2-1
TGTGCCAGCAGCCAAGATCTGGAGGGAGGGGGTTACAATGAGCAGTTCTTC
CASSQDLEGGGYNEQFF
>many|TRBV7-9|NA|TRBJ2-2
TGTGCCAGCCGAGCAAGAAACCAGGGTTCTCGCACCGGGGAGCTGTTTTTT
CASRARNQGSRTGELFF
>few|TRBV20-1|NA|TRBJ2-1
TGCAGTGCTAAGCTTAGCTACAATGAGCAGTTCTTC
CSAKLSYNEQFF
>NA|TRBV28|TRBD2|TRBJ2-2
TGTGCCAGCACTCTTTCGGGGGGTAGCGGGACTGGGAACACCGGGGAGCTGTTTTTT
CASTLSGGSGTGNTGELFF
>NA|TRBV10-3|NA|TRBJ1-1
TGTGCCATCAGTGAGTCTCGGGGGGGTCACACTGAAGCTTTCTTT
CAISESRGGHTEAFF
>many|TRBV7-2|NA|TRBJ1-5
TGTGCCAGCAGCTTCATGGGGGAGGGCAATCAGCCCCAGCATTTT
CASSFMGEGNQPQHF
>NA|TRBV6-2/TRBV6-3|TRBD2|TRBJ2-1
TGTGCCAGCAGTGAAACTAGCGGGTGGTTATGGTTCTTC
CASSETSGWLWFF
>many|TRBV7-8|NA|TRBJ1-5
TGTGCCAGCAGCTTAGGGGCTCCGCCCCAGCATTTT
CASSLGAPPQHF
>many|TRBV6-1|TRBD2|TRBJ2-7
TGTGCCAGCAGTGAAGAGGGGACTAGTTCCCACGAGCAGTACTTC
CASSEEGTSSHEQYF